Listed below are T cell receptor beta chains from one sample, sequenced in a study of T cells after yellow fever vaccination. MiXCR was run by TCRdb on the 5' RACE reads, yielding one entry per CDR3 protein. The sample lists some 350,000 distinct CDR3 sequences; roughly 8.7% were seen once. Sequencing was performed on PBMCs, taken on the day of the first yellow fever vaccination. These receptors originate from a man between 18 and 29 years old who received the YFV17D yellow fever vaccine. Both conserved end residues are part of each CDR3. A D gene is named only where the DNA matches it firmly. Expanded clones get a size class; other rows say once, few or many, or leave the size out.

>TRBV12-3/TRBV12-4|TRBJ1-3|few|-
TGTGCCAGCAGTTCGACGATCTCTGGAAACACCATATATTTT
CASSSTISGNTIYF
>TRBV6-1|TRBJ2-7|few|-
TGTGCCAGCATTGAAGGGGACCTACTCTACTTGGCGCAGTACTTC
CASIEGDLLYLAQYF
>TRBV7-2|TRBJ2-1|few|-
TGTGCCAGCAGCTTAGTCCCTAAGAGCTCCTACAATGAGCAGTTCTTC
CASSLVPKSSYNEQFF
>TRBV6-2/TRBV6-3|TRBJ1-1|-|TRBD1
TGTGCCAGCAGAATGGACAGGGAGCCTGAAGCTTTCTTT
CASRMDREPEAFF
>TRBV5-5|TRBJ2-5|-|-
TGTGCCAGCAGCTTCGGGGGACAGACCCAGTACTTC
CASSFGGQTQYF
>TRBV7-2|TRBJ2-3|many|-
TGTGCCAGCAGCTTAGCAATGGTCGATACGCAGTATTTT
CASSLAMVDTQYF
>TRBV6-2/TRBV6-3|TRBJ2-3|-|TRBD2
TGTGCCAGCAGTTACCCCCAGACTAGCGGGGGGGCAGATACGCAGTATTTT
CASSYPQTSGGADTQYF
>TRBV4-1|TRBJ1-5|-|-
TGCGCCAGCAGCCAAAGTTTCGCCGGGCTTAGCAATCAGCCCCAGCATTTT
CASSQSFAGLSNQPQHF
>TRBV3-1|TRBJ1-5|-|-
TGTGCCAGCAGCCAAGGATATGGCGGGGCCTCAACCCAGCCCCAGCATTTT
CASSQGYGGASTQPQHF
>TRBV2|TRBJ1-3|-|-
TGTGCCAGCAAGGAGGGGCCACGGCGCTCTGGAAACACCATATATTTT
CASKEGPRRSGNTIYF
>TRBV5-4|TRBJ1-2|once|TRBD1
TGTGCCAGCAGCTCTGGCGGGACAGGGTATAACTATGGCTACACCTTC
CASSSGGTGYNYGYTF
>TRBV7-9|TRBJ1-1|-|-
TGTGCCAGCAGCCCAACCCTCCCCGGGGGGAACACTGAAGCTTTCTTT
CASSPTLPGGNTEAFF
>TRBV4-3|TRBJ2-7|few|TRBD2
TGCGCCAGCAGCCAAGACGAGCGGGGGGCGAGCTCCTACGAGCAGTACTTC
CASSQDERGASSYEQYF
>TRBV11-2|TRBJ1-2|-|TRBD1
TGTGCCAGCAGCTTAGATCCGACAGGGCCTAATTATGGCTACACCTTC
CASSLDPTGPNYGYTF
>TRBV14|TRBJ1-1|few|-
TGTGCCAGCAGCCAAGGACCGACGACGGGCACTGAAGCTTTCTTT
CASSQGPTTGTEAFF
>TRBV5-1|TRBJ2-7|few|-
TGCGCCAGCAGCCCTCAGGGCGGGGACCCCCGCTACGAGCAGTACTTC
CASSPQGGDPRYEQYF
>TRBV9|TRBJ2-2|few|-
TGTGCCAGCAGCGTAACCCGATTGGCCGGGGAGCTGTTTTTT
CASSVTRLAGELFF
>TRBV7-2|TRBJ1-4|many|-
TGTGCCAGCAGACCTAGAGAAGGGCAGGAAAAACTGTTTTTT
CASRPREGQEKLFF
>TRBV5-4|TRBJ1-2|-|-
TGTGCCAGCAGCTTGTCAGGAAAAGGCTACACCTTC
CASSLSGKGYTF
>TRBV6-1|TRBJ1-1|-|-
TGTGCCAGCAGACGCTTCGGCGGGGGTACTGAAGCTTTCTTT
CASRRFGGGTEAFF
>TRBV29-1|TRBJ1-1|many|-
TGCAGCGTCCAAGGACAGTTGAACACTGAAGCTTTCTTT
CSVQGQLNTEAFF
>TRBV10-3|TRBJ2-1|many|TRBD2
TGTGCCATCAGTGTGCCTAGCGGGGGGGTACCTGAGCAGTTCTTC
CAISVPSGGVPEQFF
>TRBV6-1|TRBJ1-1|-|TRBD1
TGTGCCAGCAGAATCCTAGGACAGGGAACTGAAGCTTTCTTT
CASRILGQGTEAFF
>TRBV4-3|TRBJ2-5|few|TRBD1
TGCGCCAGCAGCCAAGAGCCTCGGGGACAGGGCCATGGGACCCAGTACTTC
CASSQEPRGQGHGTQYF
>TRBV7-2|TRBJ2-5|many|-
TGTGCCAGCAGCTTAGTGGGCAGGGGAGGAGAGACCCAGTACTTC
CASSLVGRGGETQYF
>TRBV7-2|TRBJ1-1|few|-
TGTGCCAGCGGGCAGAGAGCTTTCTTT
CASGQRAFF
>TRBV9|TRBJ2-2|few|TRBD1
TGTGCCAGCAGCGTAACACAGGGGACGAACACCGGGGAGCTGTTTTTT
CASSVTQGTNTGELFF
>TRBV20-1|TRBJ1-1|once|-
TGCAGTACAACCGGGACGTCGAACACTGAAGCTTTCTTT
CSTTGTSNTEAFF
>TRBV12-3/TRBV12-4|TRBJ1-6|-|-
TGTGCCAGCAGGGACACGGGCGATTCACCCCTCCACTTT
CASRDTGDSPLHF
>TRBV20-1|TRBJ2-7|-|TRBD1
TGCAGTGCTAGAGCCTTGGAGGGACAGGGAGTTTTGGACGAGCAGTACTTC
CSARALEGQGVLDEQYF
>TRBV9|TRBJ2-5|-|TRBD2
TGTGCCAGCAGTCCTAGCGGGGGGCGCCGCCAGACCCAGTACTTC
CASSPSGGRRQTQYF
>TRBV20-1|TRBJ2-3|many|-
TGCAGTGCTAGAGACGCGCAGGGAACAGATACGCAGTATTTT
CSARDAQGTDTQYF
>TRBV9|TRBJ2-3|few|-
TGTGCCAGCAGCGTAGTAAGGCGGAATACGCAGTATTTT
CASSVVRRNTQYF
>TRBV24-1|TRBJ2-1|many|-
TGTGCCACCAGTGCAGGCAATGAGCAGTTCTTC
CATSAGNEQFF
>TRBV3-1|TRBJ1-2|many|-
TGTGCCAGCAGCCAAGATCGCAGGTTTTCCTATGGCTACACCTTC
CASSQDRRFSYGYTF
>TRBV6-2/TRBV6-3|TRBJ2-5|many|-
TGTGCTTCACATCGGGACACCCAAGAGACCCAGTACTTC
CASHRDTQETQYF
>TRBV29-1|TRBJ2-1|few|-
TGCAGCGTCGAAGAGACAGGTTTAAACGATGAGCAGTTCTTC
CSVEETGLNDEQFF
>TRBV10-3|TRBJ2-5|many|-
TGTGCCATCAGTGAGTCGGCCCCCACCCAGTCGACCCAGTACTTC
CAISESAPTQSTQYF
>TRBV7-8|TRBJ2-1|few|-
TGTGCCAGCAGCTTAGTGTCCCACAGCAATGAGCAGTTCTTC
CASSLVSHSNEQFF
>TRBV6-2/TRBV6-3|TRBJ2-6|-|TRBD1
TGTGCCAGCAGACAGGACAGGGCTTTCTCTGGGGCCAACGTCCTGACTTTC
CASRQDRAFSGANVLTF
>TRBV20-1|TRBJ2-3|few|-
TGCAGTGCTCTGAAGGGGGGGAGCACAGATACGCAGTATTTT
CSALKGGSTDTQYF
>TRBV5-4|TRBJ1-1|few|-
TGTGCCAGCAGCCCAACGTTGGGGCCCACTGAAGCTTTCTTT
CASSPTLGPTEAFF
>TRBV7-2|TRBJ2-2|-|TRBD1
TGTGCCAGCAGCTTATGGACAGGGGGCGGGAACACCGGGGAGCTGTTTTTT
CASSLWTGGGNTGELFF
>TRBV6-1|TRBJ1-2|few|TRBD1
TGTGCCAGCACCGGGACAGCCGAAATGGGGGGCTACACCTTC
CASTGTAEMGGYTF
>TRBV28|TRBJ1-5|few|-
TGTGCCAGCAGTTCTTTAACAAGGGGCAATCAGCCCCAGCATTTT
CASSSLTRGNQPQHF
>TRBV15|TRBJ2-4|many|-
TGTGCCACCAGCAGAGCACATGGGGGAGCCAAAAACATTCAGTACTTC
CATSRAHGGAKNIQYF
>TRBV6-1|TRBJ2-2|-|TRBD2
TGTGCCAGCGGGGATAGCGGGGACACCGGGGAGCTGTTTTTT
CASGDSGDTGELFF